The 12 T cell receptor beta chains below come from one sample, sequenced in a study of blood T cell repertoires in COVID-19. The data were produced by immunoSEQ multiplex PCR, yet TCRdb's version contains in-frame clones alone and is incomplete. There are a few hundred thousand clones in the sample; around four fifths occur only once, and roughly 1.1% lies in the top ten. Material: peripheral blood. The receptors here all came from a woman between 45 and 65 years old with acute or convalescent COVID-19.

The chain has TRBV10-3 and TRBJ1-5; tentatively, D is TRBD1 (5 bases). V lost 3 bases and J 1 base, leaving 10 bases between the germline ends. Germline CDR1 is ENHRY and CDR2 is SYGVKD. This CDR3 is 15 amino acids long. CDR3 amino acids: CAISDPGWSNQPQHF. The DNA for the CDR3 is TGTGCCATCAGTGACCCAGGGTGGAGCAATCAGCCCCAGCATTTT.

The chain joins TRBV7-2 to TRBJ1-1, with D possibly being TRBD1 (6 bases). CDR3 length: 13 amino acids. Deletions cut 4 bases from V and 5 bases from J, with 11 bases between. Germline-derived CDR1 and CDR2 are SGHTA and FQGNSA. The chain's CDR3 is CASSSTQGTEAFF. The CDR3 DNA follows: TGTGCCAGCAGCTCGACACAGGGTACTGAAGCTTTCTTT.

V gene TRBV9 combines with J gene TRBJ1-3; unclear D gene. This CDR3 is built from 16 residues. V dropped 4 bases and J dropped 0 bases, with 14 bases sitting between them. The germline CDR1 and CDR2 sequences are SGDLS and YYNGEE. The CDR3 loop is CASSPMRGLSGNTIYF. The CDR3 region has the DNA TGTGCCAGCAGCCCGATGAGAGGACTCTCTGGAAACACCATATATTTT. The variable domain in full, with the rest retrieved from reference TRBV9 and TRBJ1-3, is DSGVTQTPKHLITATGQRVTLRCSPRSGDLSVYWYQQSLDQGLQFLIQYYNGEERAKGNILERFSAQQFPDLHSELNLSSLELGDSALYFCASSPMRGLSGNTIYFGEGSWLTVV.

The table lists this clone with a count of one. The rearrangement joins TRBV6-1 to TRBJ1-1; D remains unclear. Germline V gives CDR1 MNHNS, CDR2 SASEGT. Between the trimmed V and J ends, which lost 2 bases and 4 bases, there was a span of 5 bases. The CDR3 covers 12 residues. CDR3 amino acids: CASSEWPTEAFF. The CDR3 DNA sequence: TGTGCCAGCAGTGAATGGCCCACTGAAGCTTTCTTT.

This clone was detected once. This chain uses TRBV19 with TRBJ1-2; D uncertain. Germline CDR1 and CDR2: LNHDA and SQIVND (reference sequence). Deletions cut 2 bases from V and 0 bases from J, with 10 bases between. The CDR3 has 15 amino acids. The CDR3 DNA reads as TGTGCCAGTAGTATACTGCAGGAACCTAACTATGGCTACACCTTC. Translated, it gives CASSILQEPNYGYTF.

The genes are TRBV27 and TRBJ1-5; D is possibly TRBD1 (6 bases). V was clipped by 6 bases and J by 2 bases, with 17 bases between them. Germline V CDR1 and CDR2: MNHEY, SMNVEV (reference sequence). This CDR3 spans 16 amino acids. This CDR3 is CASRHHGEGGNQPQHF. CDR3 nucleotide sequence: TGTGCCAGCAGACATCACGGAGAGGGGGGCAATCAGCCCCAGCATTTT.

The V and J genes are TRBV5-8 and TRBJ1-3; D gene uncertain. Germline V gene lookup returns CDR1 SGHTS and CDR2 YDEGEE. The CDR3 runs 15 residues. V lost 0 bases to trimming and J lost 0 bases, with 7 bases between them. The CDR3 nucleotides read TGTGCCAGCAGCTTGGGTCGACTCTCTGGAAACACCATATATTTT. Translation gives CASSLGRLSGNTIYF.

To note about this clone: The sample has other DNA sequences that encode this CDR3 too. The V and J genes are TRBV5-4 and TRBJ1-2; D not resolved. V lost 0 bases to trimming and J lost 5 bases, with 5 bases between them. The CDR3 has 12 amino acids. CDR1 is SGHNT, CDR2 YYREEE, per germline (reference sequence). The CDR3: CASSLGSYGYTF. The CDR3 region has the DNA TGTGCCAGCAGCTTGGGTAGTTATGGCTACACCTTC.

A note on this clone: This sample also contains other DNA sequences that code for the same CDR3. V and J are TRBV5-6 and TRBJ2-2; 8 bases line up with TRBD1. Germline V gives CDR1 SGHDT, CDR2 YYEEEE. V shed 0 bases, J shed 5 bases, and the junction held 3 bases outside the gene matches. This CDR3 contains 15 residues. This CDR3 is CASSLAQGATGELFF. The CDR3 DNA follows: TGTGCCAGCAGCTTGGCCCAGGGGGCGACCGGGGAGCTGTTTTTT.

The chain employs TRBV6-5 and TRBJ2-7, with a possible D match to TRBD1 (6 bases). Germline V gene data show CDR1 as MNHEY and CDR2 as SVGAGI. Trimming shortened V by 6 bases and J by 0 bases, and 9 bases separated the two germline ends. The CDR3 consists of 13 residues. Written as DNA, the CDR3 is TGTGCCAGCAGCAGGGACAACTCCTACGAGCAGTACTTC. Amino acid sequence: CASSRDNSYEQYF.

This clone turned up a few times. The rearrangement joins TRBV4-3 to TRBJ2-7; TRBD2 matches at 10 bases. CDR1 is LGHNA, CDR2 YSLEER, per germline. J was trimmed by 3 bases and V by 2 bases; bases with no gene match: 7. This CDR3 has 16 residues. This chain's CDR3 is CASSQSLAGEGYEQYF. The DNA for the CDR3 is TGCGCCAGCAGCCAATCGCTAGCGGGAGAAGGCTACGAGCAGTACTTC.

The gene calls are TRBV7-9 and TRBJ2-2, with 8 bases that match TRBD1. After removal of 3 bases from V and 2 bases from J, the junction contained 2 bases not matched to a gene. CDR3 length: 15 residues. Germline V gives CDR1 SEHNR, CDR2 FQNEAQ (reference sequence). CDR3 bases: TGTGCCAGCAGCTTCGGACAGGGTAACACCGGGGAGCTGTTTTTT. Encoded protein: CASSFGQGNTGELFF. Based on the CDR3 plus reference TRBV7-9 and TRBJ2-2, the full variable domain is DTGVSQNPRHKITKRGQNVTFRCDPISEHNRLYWYRQTLGQGPEFLTYFQNEAQLEKSRLLSDRFSAERPKGSFSTLEIQRTEQGDSAMYLCASSFGQGNTGELFFGEGSRLTVL.